The next 32 T cell receptor beta chains were all read from a single sample in a study of blood T cell repertoires in COVID-19. Sequencing used immunoSEQ multiplex PCR; TCRdb keeps in-frame clones, though not all of them. Among 81,000 or so clones listed, approximately 91% were seen once. The sequenced sample consisted of peripheral blood. These receptor sequences come from a man aged 70 or older with active or convalescent COVID-19.

The chain recombines TRBV5-4 with TRBJ2-3; D may be TRBD1 (5 bases). V was trimmed by 3 bases and J by 3 bases, leaving 11 bases between them. Germline loops: CDR1 SGHNT, CDR2 YYREEE (reference sequence). This CDR3 comprises 14 residues. CDR3 nucleotides: TGTGCCAGCAGCTCAGGGTCCTCAACAGATACGCAGTATTTT. Amino acids: CASSSGSSTDTQYF. Using reference TRBV5-4 and TRBJ2-3 for the parts outside the CDR3, the full variable domain is ETGVTQSPTHLIKTRGQQVTLRCSSQSGHNTVSWYQQALGQGPQFIFQYYREEENGRGNFPPRFSGLQFPNYSSELNVNALELDDSALYLCASSSGSSTDTQYFGPGTRLTVL.

The chain is built from TRBV7-9 and TRBJ2-1; 11 bases are a match to TRBD2. The CDR3 covers 17 residues. Germline CDR1 SEHNR, CDR2 FQNEAQ (reference sequence). V lost 4 bases and J lost 2; bases outside the gene matches: 7. In DNA, the CDR3 is TGTGCCAGCAGCTCCACTAGCGGGGGACCCCCCTACAATGAGCAGTTCTTC. It is translated as CASSSTSGGPPYNEQFF.

The genes are TRBV19 and TRBJ1-1, with D uncertain. The germline V gene has CDR1 LNHDA and CDR2 SQIVND (reference sequence). V was clipped by 0 bases and J by 4 bases, with 9 bases between them. The CDR3 length is 14 residues. CDR3: CASSIERQSTEAFF. The DNA for the CDR3 is TGTGCCAGTAGTATAGAGAGGCAGAGCACTGAAGCTTTCTTT.

The chain carries TRBV21-1 and TRBJ1-2; TRBD1, the D gene given by the table, was not confirmed from the DNA. TRBV21-1 is annotated as a pseudogene. This CDR3 is built from 14 residues. The CDR3 reads CASSIAGWNYGYTF. The CDR3 coding sequence is TGTGCCAGCAGCATCGCAGGGTGGAACTATGGCTACACCTTC.

This rearrangement joins TRBV6-6 to TRBJ2-3; maybe TRBD2 (5 bases). Per the germline V gene, CDR1 is MNHNY and CDR2 is SVGAGI (reference sequence). V was clipped by 6 bases and J by 5 bases, with 9 bases between them. The CDR3 runs to 12 residues. CDR3 DNA: TGTGCCAGCAGACCCGAGGGAGATACGCAGTATTTT. Protein product: CASRPEGDTQYF.

About this clone: At one boundary the junction diverges from the germline segment, which might be a read error. V usage is TRBV10-2 and J usage is TRBJ2-7, with D hard to call. This CDR3 region has 15 residues. CDR1 is WSHSY, CDR2 SAAADI, per germline. CDR3 amino acids: CASSESLSSSYEQYF. The CDR3 region has the DNA TGCGCCAGCAGCGAGTCACTATCGAGCTCCTACGAGCAGTACTTC.

The J gene is TRBJ1-2, the V gene TRBV30, with D uncertain. The V end lost 3 bases, the J end lost 7 bases, and 9 bases lay between the germline ends. In germline, CDR1 is GTSNPN, CDR2 SVGIG (reference sequence). This CDR3 contains 11 residues. CDR3 loop: CAWRGRGGYTF. CDR3 sequence (DNA): TGTGCCTGGAGAGGCCGGGGTGGCTACACCTTC.

This chain links TRBV5-1 with TRBJ2-1, with TRBD2 identical over 8 bases. CDR1 is SGHRS and CDR2 is YFSETQ in the germline V gene. The CDR3 length is 15 residues. V lost 5 bases and J lost 5; bases outside the gene matches: 9. CDR3 loop: CASRWAGGTHNEQFF. The CDR3 region has the DNA TGCGCCAGCAGGTGGGCGGGGGGTACTCACAATGAGCAGTTCTTC.

J is TRBJ1-1 and V is TRBV18, with TRBD1 as a possible D gene (5 bases). Germline V gives CDR1 KGHSH, CDR2 LQKENI. V lost 4 bases, J lost 0 bases, and 9 bases lay in between. This CDR3 has 14 amino acids. The CDR3 bases are TGTGCCAGCTCACTTGCGGGGCTGAACACTGAAGCTTTCTTT. Its translation is CASSLAGLNTEAFF.

This chain uses TRBV5-6 with TRBJ1-2; D unclear. The CDR3 has 17 amino acids. V lost 0 bases and J lost 0, with 15 bases in between. CDR1 is SGHDT and CDR2 is YYEEEE in the germline V gene. The CDR3 sequence: CASSLGTRMGTNYGYTF. The CDR3 DNA reads as TGTGCCAGCAGCTTGGGAACTAGAATGGGGACTAACTATGGCTACACCTTC.

V gene TRBV30 combines with J gene TRBJ1-6; a weak D match, TRBD1 (6 bases). The CDR3 covers 13 residues. V was trimmed by 2 bases and J by 8 bases, leaving 10 bases between them. The germline V gene has CDR1 GTSNPN and CDR2 SVGIG (reference sequence). The CDR3 sequence: CAWSTGIHSPLHF. The CDR3 coding sequence is TGTGCCTGGAGTACAGGGATCCATTCACCCCTCCACTTT.

The rearrangement uses TRBV4-3 and TRBJ1-1, with D possibly TRBD1 on 6 matching bases. The CDR3 covers 14 residues. Between the trimmed V and J ends, which lost 1 base and 6 bases, there was a span of 12 bases. From germline, CDR1 is LGHNA and CDR2 YSLEER. CDR3 nucleotide sequence: TGCGCCAGCAGCCAAGTAACAGGGATCTCTGAAGCTTTCTTT. It translates to CASSQVTGISEAFF.

This sequence joins TRBV24-1 and TRBJ1-2; TRBD1 agrees at 7 bases. Per germline, CDR1 KGHDR and CDR2 SFDVKD. CDR3 length: 17 amino acids. V dropped 5 bases and J dropped 4; count of bases not matched to a gene: 15. In nucleotides, the CDR3 is TGTGCCACCAGTGGCGGGACAGTGGAGGATCTGGTCTATGGCTACACCTTC. Protein product: CATSGGTVEDLVYGYTF.

This chain uses TRBV19 with TRBJ2-1; 12 nucleotides agree with TRBD2. V gave up 4 bases and J gave up 7 bases; unmatched junction bases: 8. CDR1 LNHDA and CDR2 SQIVND come from the germline V gene (reference sequence). The CDR3 loop spans 16 amino acids. The chain's CDR3 is CASSTLAGGAWNEQFF. The CDR3 DNA reads TGTGCCAGTAGTACTCTAGCGGGGGGGGCTTGGAATGAGCAGTTCTTC. Looking up the rest from reference TRBV19 and TRBJ2-1 gives the full variable domain: DGGITQSPKYLFRKEGQNVTLSCEQNLNHDAMYWYRQDPGQGLRLIYYSQIVNDFQKGDIAEGYSVSREKKESFPLTVTSAQKNPTAFYLCASSTLAGGAWNEQFFGPGTRLTVL.

The CDR3 DNA follows: TGTGCCTGGAGTGCGTGGAGACTCACTGAAGCTTTCTTT. It specifies CAWSAWRLTEAFF. V gene TRBV30 combines with J gene TRBJ1-1; D not resolved. Trimming shortened V by 1 base and J by 4 bases, and 10 bases separated the two germline ends. The CDR3 is made up of 13 amino acids. Germline CDR1 GTSNPN, CDR2 SVGIG (reference sequence).

The chain has TRBV5-1 and TRBJ2-2; D possibly corresponds to TRBD2 (6 bases). Germline CDR1 SGHRS, CDR2 YFSETQ. The V end lost 7 bases, the J end lost 1 base, and 17 bases lay between the germline ends. The CDR3 totals 16 residues. The CDR3 loop is CASRPRGFLNTGELFF. In nucleotides, the CDR3 is TGCGCCAGCCGCCCTCGGGGGTTTCTGAACACCGGGGAGCTGTTTTTT.

This chain joins TRBV7-3 and TRBJ2-2; D remains unclear. Deletions cut 5 bases from V and 8 bases from J, with 9 bases between. The CDR3 is 12 amino acids. Germline V gives CDR1 SGHTA, CDR2 FQGTGA. CDR3 bases: TGTGCCAGCAGCCGTTACGGGGGGGAGCTGTTTTTT. Translation: CASSRYGGELFF.

The chain uses TRBV7-8 and TRBJ2-3; TRBD1 agrees at 9 bases. J gave up 0 bases and V 6 bases, and 7 bases lay outside the gene matches. The germline V gene has CDR1 SGHVS and CDR2 FQNEAQ. The CDR3 runs to 16 residues. CDR3 in amino acids: CASREQGAASTDTQYF. Here the CDR3 DNA reads TGTGCCAGCAGGGAACAGGGGGCAGCTAGCACAGATACGCAGTATTTT.

The chain joins TRBV5-1 to TRBJ2-2; the match to TRBD1 covers 10 bases. With 4 bases clipped from V and 5 bases from J, the junction kept 5 bases outside the gene matches. This CDR3 spans 15 amino acids. Germline V CDR1 and CDR2: SGHRS, YFSETQ. The CDR3 DNA sequence: TGCGCCAGCAGCAATAGGGGACAGGGGACCGGGGAGCTGTTTTTT. Its translation is CASSNRGQGTGELFF.

The chain uses TRBV19 and TRBJ2-7; 10 nucleotides match TRBD1. From germline, CDR1 is LNHDA and CDR2 SQIVND (reference sequence). CDR3 length: 13 amino acids. Trimming removed 4 bases from V and 4 bases from J; junction bases left unmatched: 1. Here the CDR3 reads CASSRTGGYEQYF. The CDR3 nucleotides read TGTGCCAGTAGTAGGACAGGGGGGTACGAGCAGTACTTC.

The chain joins TRBV7-3 to TRBJ1-3, with 8 bases aligning to TRBD1. V was pared by 5 bases and J by 8 bases, with 8 bases of the junction left unmatched. In germline, CDR1 is SGHTA, CDR2 FQGTGA. This CDR3 comprises 14 residues. The CDR3 coding sequence is TGTGCCAGCAGCATGACAGGGGTGGCAGACACCATATATTTT. Translated, it gives CASSMTGVADTIYF. The complete variable domain, with remaining parts taken from reference TRBV7-3 and TRBJ1-3, reads GAGVSQTPSNKVTEKGKYVELRCDPISGHTALYWYRQSLGQGPEFLIYFQGTGAADDSGLPNDRFFAVRPEGSVSTLKIQRTERGDSAVYLCASSMTGVADTIYFGEGSWLTVV.

The chain is built from TRBV4-3 and TRBJ2-7; no clear D gene. The germline CDR1 and CDR2 sequences are LGHNA and YSLEER. Between the trimmed V and J ends, which lost 0 bases and 4 bases, there was a span of 10 bases. The CDR3 is made up of 14 amino acids. This chain's CDR3 is CASSQEVAVYEQYF. For the CDR3, the DNA is TGCGCCAGCAGCCAAGAGGTTGCGGTGTACGAGCAGTACTTC.

This chain links TRBV2 with TRBJ1-1, with TRBD1 matching over 8 bases. The ends lost 6 bases at V and 11 bases at J; junction bases unmatched: 11. Germline lookup yields CDR1 SNHLY and CDR2 FYNNEI. The CDR3 is 13 amino acids. The CDR3 loop reads CASRGQGKTWAFF. The DNA for the CDR3 is TGTGCCAGCAGAGGACAGGGAAAAACGTGGGCTTTCTTT.

The rearrangement joins TRBV7-8 to TRBJ2-7, with 8 bases aligning to TRBD1. Germline V gene sequence: CDR1 SGHVS, CDR2 FQNEAQ. V lost 2 bases to trimming and J lost 3 bases; unmatched junction nucleotides: 6. The CDR3 has 15 residues. The CDR3 bases are TGTGCCAGCAGCTTATTGGGACAGGTATTCTACGAGCAGTACTTC. The encoded protein is CASSLLGQVFYEQYF.

The J gene is TRBJ1-2, the V gene TRBV19, with 9 bases fitting TRBD1. V shed 6 bases and J 5 bases; nucleotides not matched to a gene: 4. This CDR3 has 13 residues. Germline CDR1 LNHDA, CDR2 SQIVND (reference sequence). The CDR3 loop reads CASRRTGAYGYTF. CDR3 sequence (DNA): TGTGCCAGTAGGCGGACAGGGGCATATGGCTACACCTTC.

In nucleotides, the CDR3 is TGTGCCTCGGCGACTAGCGGGTTCACCGGGGAGCTGTTTTTT. This translates into CASATSGFTGELFF. The V call is TRBV28, the J call TRBJ2-2, with 10 nucleotides matching TRBD2. The CDR3 extends over 14 amino acids. Looked up from germline, CDR1 is MDHEN and CDR2 is SYDVKM. The ends lost 11 bases at V and 4 bases at J; junction bases unmatched: 7.

This chain links TRBV9 with TRBJ2-7, with D possibly matching TRBD1 (6 bases). V was shortened by 4 bases and J by 6 bases, with 14 bases between the two germline ends. CDR1 is SGDLS, CDR2 YYNGEE, per germline. The CDR3 contains 13 residues. CDR3: CASSWAGAGEQYF. The CDR3 DNA sequence: TGTGCCAGCAGCTGGGCAGGGGCGGGCGAGCAGTACTTC.

This rearrangement joins TRBV9 to TRBJ1-2, with TRBD1 identical over 7 bases. J lost 2 bases, V lost 3 bases, and 7 bases had no gene match. The CDR3 contains 15 residues. Germline CDR1 SGDLS, CDR2 YYNGEE. CDR3 region: CASSEGAWQNYGYTF. DNA for the CDR3: TGTGCCAGCAGCGAGGGGGCGTGGCAGAACTATGGCTACACCTTC.

The table lists this clone with a count of one. This chain joins TRBV6-2 or TRBV6-3 and TRBJ2-5; D possibly corresponds to TRBD1 (6 bases). The CDR3 covers 15 residues. V was pared by 2 bases and J by 4 bases, with 14 bases between. Germline V CDR1 and CDR2: MNHEY, SVGEGT. CDR3 DNA: TGTGCCAGCAGTTACCTACAGGGCTCAGGAGAGACCCAGTACTTC. Amino acid sequence: CASSYLQGSGETQYF.

The chain is built from TRBV3-1 (or the pseudogene TRBV3-2) and TRBJ1-1; 7 bases match TRBD1. In germline, CDR1 is LGHDT, CDR2 YNNKEL (reference sequence). The CDR3 spans 15 residues. The V and J ends lost 4 bases and 1 base, in that order; junction bases with no gene match: 6. Here the CDR3 reads CASSPWDSSNTEAFF. CDR3 nucleotide sequence: TGTGCCAGCAGCCCGTGGGACAGTTCGAACACTGAAGCTTTCTTT.

The chain recombines TRBV20-1 with TRBJ1-5; D ambiguous. CDR1 and CDR2 (germline): DFQATT, SNEGSKA (reference sequence). The CDR3 spans 13 residues. Deletions cut 3 bases from V and 2 bases from J, with 8 bases between. The DNA for the CDR3 is TGCAGTGCTAGTGCGCAGGGCAATCAGCCCCAGCATTTT. Translated: CSASAQGNQPQHF.

A single count supports this clone. The V call is TRBV28, the J call TRBJ2-3; 7 bases align to TRBD1. The V and J ends lost 5 bases and 0 bases, in that order; junction bases with no gene match: 2. The CDR3 contains 14 residues. From germline, CDR1 is MDHEN and CDR2 SYDVKM. The CDR3 loop reads CASSRGQSTDTQYF. As DNA, the CDR3 is TGTGCCAGCAGTCGGGGACAGAGCACAGATACGCAGTATTTT.